The next 23 T cell receptor beta chains were all read from a single sample in a study of blood T cell repertoires in COVID-19 (dated by TCRdb to 2020 to 2022). The method was the immunoSEQ multiplex PCR assay. Sourced from immuneACCESS, this table was stored by TCRdb with only in-frame sequences that have V and J called. A share of the clones is absent; for the studies checked, an unresolved V gene accounts for under half, and the remainder has no known explanation. Across this sample there are about 83,000 clones, with 87% seen only once. The ten largest make up 3% of the sample. Sample: peripheral blood. Every receptor here comes from a woman aged 50 to 65 with active or convalescent COVID-19.

V gene TRBV11-2 combines with J gene TRBJ2-5; 10 bases map to TRBD2. Trimming removed 4 bases from V and 3 bases from J; junction bases left unmatched: 2. This CDR3 is 14 amino acids long. CDR1 SGHAT and CDR2 FQNNGV come from the germline V gene. CDR3 loop: CASSSGLAKETQYF. The CDR3 bases are TGTGCCAGCAGCTCGGGACTAGCGAAAGAGACCCAGTACTTC.

The chain is built from TRBV23-1 and TRBJ1-2, with 7 bases matching TRBD1. TRBV23-1 is annotated as an ORF whose role is uncertain. V was clipped by 3 bases and J by 2 bases; unmatched bases: 6. The CDR3 spans 15 residues. The CDR3 bases are TGCGCCAGCAGTCACTACAGGGGCCCCAACTATGGCTACACCTTC. Residues: CASSHYRGPNYGYTF.

This clone came up once. This chain uses TRBV7-2 with TRBJ2-7; 7 nucleotides align to TRBD1. There are 15 residues in the CDR3. The trim removed 5 bases at V and 8 bases at J, leaving 15 bases unmatched. Germline V gives CDR1 SGHTA, CDR2 FQGNSA. The CDR3 reads CASSQRTGRIWQQYF. The CDR3 bases are TGTGCCAGCAGCCAAAGGACAGGTCGCATTTGGCAGCAGTACTTC.

This rearrangement joins TRBV19 to TRBJ2-5, with 9 bases matching TRBD2. Germline CDR1 is LNHDA and CDR2 is SQIVND (reference sequence). J was trimmed by 5 bases and V by 1 base; bases with no gene match: 14. CDR3 length: 18 residues. CDR3 in amino acids: CASSIVAVGSGGRETQYF. As DNA, the CDR3 is TGTGCCAGTAGTATAGTTGCCGTCGGTAGCGGGGGTAGGGAGACCCAGTACTTC.

This chain uses TRBV30 with TRBJ2-1, with TRBD1 matching over 11 bases. Germline V gives CDR1 GTSNPN, CDR2 SVGIG (reference sequence). The ends lost 2 bases at V and 6 bases at J; junction bases unmatched: 6. This CDR3 spans 15 amino acids. In DNA, the CDR3 is TGTGCCTGGAGTTCCCGGACAGGGGGCGGCAATGAGCAGTTCTTC. Its protein is CAWSSRTGGGNEQFF.

The gene calls are TRBV5-1 and TRBJ2-1; D is possibly TRBD1 (6 bases). Trimming removed 7 bases from V and 7 bases from J, with 15 bases in between. Germline CDR1 reads SGHRS; CDR2 reads YFSETQ. The CDR3 totals 13 residues. The CDR3 sequence: CASQTGIGNEQFF. As DNA, the CDR3 is TGCGCCAGCCAGACAGGAATCGGAAATGAGCAGTTCTTC.

V is TRBV20-1 and J is TRBJ2-1; D unclear. The CDR3 contains 12 residues. The germline CDR1 and CDR2 sequences are DFQATT and SNEGSKA (reference sequence). The V end lost 3 bases, the J end lost 9 bases, and 12 bases lay between the germline ends. The CDR3 region is CSASTISSEQFF. The CDR3, as DNA: TGCAGTGCTAGTACGATATCGAGTGAGCAGTTCTTC.

The sample holds one count of this clone. The rearrangement joins TRBV19 to TRBJ1-1, with no clear D. Trimming pared 3 bases from V and 6 bases from J, leaving 14 bases between. The germline V gene has CDR1 LNHDA and CDR2 SQIVND (reference sequence). The CDR3 loop spans 14 amino acids. CDR3 bases: TGTGCCAGTAGTATTAAAGGGAGAGTCGCTGAAGCTTTCTTT. This codes for CASSIKGRVAEAFF.

The CDR3 nucleotides are TGCGCCAGCAGCTTCGAAGAGACCCAGTACTTC. Translated: CASSFEETQYF. The chain couples TRBV5-1 to TRBJ2-5; D call uncertain. CDR3 length equals 11 residues. Germline CDR1 SGHRS, CDR2 YFSETQ. V was shortened by 2 bases and J by 3 bases, with 2 bases between the two germline ends.

V and J are TRBV5-8 and TRBJ1-2; TRBD1 aligns across 7 bases. The CDR3 loop spans 14 amino acids. Germline assignment: CDR1 SGHTS and CDR2 YDEGEE. V was pared by 8 bases and J by 5 bases, with 12 bases of the junction left unmatched. The CDR3 DNA reads as TGTGCCAGTACCCGACAGGGAGTAAGATATGGCTACACCTTC. Amino acid sequence: CASTRQGVRYGYTF.

The rearrangement joins TRBV5-4 to TRBJ1-4; D is undetermined. Germline lookup yields CDR1 SGHNT and CDR2 YYREEE (reference sequence). The germline V and J ends were trimmed by 3 bases and 8 bases, with 11 bases remaining between them. The CDR3 loop spans 13 amino acids. The CDR3 DNA reads TGTGCCAGCAGCTCGTTTCACCAGGAAAAACTGTTTTTT. Its protein product is CASSSFHQEKLFF.

The chain combines TRBV10-1 with TRBJ1-5; 7 bases map to TRBD1. J gave up 6 bases and V 8 bases, and 10 bases lay outside the gene matches. The germline CDR1 and CDR2 sequences are WNHNN and SYGVQD (reference sequence). The CDR3 length is 14 residues. The CDR3 sequence: CASGKTGYGQPQHF. The CDR3 bases are TGCGCCAGCGGAAAGACAGGGTATGGTCAGCCCCAGCATTTT.

The rearrangement joins TRBV19 to TRBJ1-3; D ambiguous. This CDR3 contains 13 residues. The V and J ends lost 5 bases and 11 bases respectively, with 16 bases between them. Germline V gene data show CDR1 as LNHDA and CDR2 as SQIVND (reference sequence). The CDR3 loop reads CASSPPAVEAIYF. CDR3 DNA sequence: TGTGCCAGTAGTCCACCGGCGGTTGAGGCCATATATTTT. The whole variable domain, filled in from reference TRBV19 and TRBJ1-3, reads DGGITQSPKYLFRKEGQNVTLSCEQNLNHDAMYWYRQDPGQGLRLIYYSQIVNDFQKGDIAEGYSVSREKKESFPLTVTSAQKNPTAFYLCASSPPAVEAIYFGEGSWLTVV.

The J gene is TRBJ2-3, the V gene TRBV5-4; maybe TRBD1 (6 bases). V was pared by 1 base and J by 1 base, with 10 bases between. The CDR3 spans 15 residues. Germline V gives CDR1 SGHNT, CDR2 YYREEE (reference sequence). The CDR3 nucleotides read TGTGCCAGCAGCTTGCCGACAGGTCGCACAGATACGCAGTATTTT. It codes for CASSLPTGRTDTQYF.

The J gene is TRBJ1-3, the V gene TRBV5-4, with 7 nucleotides matching TRBD1. CDR3 size: 13 residues. The V gene's germline CDR1 is SGHNT and CDR2 YYREEE (reference sequence). V was clipped by 4 bases and J by 7 bases; unmatched bases: 5. CDR3 DNA: TGTGCCAGCAGCCCCGACAGGGCGAACACCATATATTTT. Amino acids: CASSPDRANTIYF. The full variable domain, with the rest looked up from reference TRBV5-4 and TRBJ1-3, is ETGVTQSPTHLIKTRGQQVTLRCSSQSGHNTVSWYQQALGQGPQFIFQYYREEENGRGNFPPRFSGLQFPNYSSELNVNALELDDSALYLCASSPDRANTIYFGEGSWLTVV.

V usage is TRBV5-4 and J usage is TRBJ2-1, with 8 bases aligning to TRBD2. The CDR3 loop spans 15 amino acids. V gave up 0 bases and J gave up 9 bases; unmatched junction bases: 8. Germline CDR1 and CDR2: SGHNT and YYREEE (reference sequence). The CDR3 sequence: CASSLAHLAGLEQFF. The CDR3 DNA follows: TGTGCCAGCAGCTTGGCTCATTTAGCGGGACTTGAGCAGTTCTTC.

The rearrangement uses TRBV6-2 or TRBV6-3 and TRBJ1-2; possible D gene TRBD1, 6 bases. The CDR3 has 16 residues. The germline V gene has CDR1 MNHEY and CDR2 SVGEGT. V gave up 0 bases and J gave up 6 bases, with 17 bases separating them. The CDR3 spells CASSYSSAGVFDGYTF. In DNA form, the CDR3 reads TGTGCCAGCAGTTACTCATCGGCAGGGGTGTTCGATGGCTACACCTTC.

This chain uses TRBV7-9 with TRBJ1-4; D is possibly TRBD1 (5 bases). Germline values: CDR1 SEHNR, CDR2 FQNEAQ (reference sequence). The CDR3 runs 14 residues. Trimming took 5 bases from V and 0 from J, leaving 7 bases between them. The CDR3 sequence: CASSQGATNEKLFF. The CDR3 bases are TGTGCCAGCAGCCAGGGTGCAACTAATGAAAAACTGTTTTTT. Drawing the rest from reference TRBV7-9 and TRBJ1-4, the complete variable domain is DTGVSQNPRHKITKRGQNVTFRCDPISEHNRLYWYRQTLGQGPEFLTYFQNEAQLEKSRLLSDRFSAERPKGSFSTLEIQRTEQGDSAMYLCASSQGATNEKLFFGSGTQLSVL.

The rearrangement links TRBV24-1 to TRBJ1-2; a weak D match, TRBD1 (6 bases). Per germline, CDR1 KGHDR and CDR2 SFDVKD. CDR3 length: 13 amino acids. The ends were cut back, 4 bases at V and 2 bases at J, with 7 bases in the middle. Here the CDR3 DNA reads TGTGCCACCAGTGAGGGGGCGAACTATGGCTACACCTTC. Amino acids: CATSEGANYGYTF.

This clone was counted only a few times. This chain links TRBV24-1 with TRBJ2-2; TRBD2 agrees at 7 bases. This CDR3 region has 17 residues. Trimming cost V 1 base and J 0 bases; bases outside gene matches: 4. From germline, CDR1 is KGHDR and CDR2 SFDVKD. CDR3 coding DNA: TGTGCCACCAGTGATTTTCTAGCGGACCCGAACACCGGGGAGCTGTTTTTT. This encodes CATSDFLADPNTGELFF.

The chain links TRBV7-3 to TRBJ2-1, with D hard to call. Germline V gene lookup returns CDR1 SGHTA and CDR2 FQGTGA. Trimming left V 5 bases short and J 7 bases short, with 12 bases between. The CDR3 sequence is 13 residues long. The CDR3 sequence: CASSPRHSNEQFF. Here the CDR3 DNA reads TGTGCCAGCAGCCCCCGACATTCGAATGAGCAGTTCTTC.

This CDR3 is CASSSLTATNEKLFF. The CDR3 DNA reads TGTGCCAGCAGTTCCCTGACAGCAACTAATGAAAAACTGTTTTTT. The genes are TRBV27 and TRBJ1-4; weak D call: TRBD1 (5 bases). Deletions cut 4 bases from V and 0 bases from J, with 9 bases between. There are 15 residues in the CDR3. CDR1 and CDR2 from the germline V gene are MNHEY and SMNVEV (reference sequence).

The chain recombines TRBV19 with TRBJ1-3; D gene uncertain. Trimming cost V 7 bases and J 0 bases, with 10 bases left between them. The germline V gene encodes CDR1 LNHDA and CDR2 SQIVND (reference sequence). The length of the CDR3 is 14 residues. CDR3 in amino acids: CASIDGSSGNTIYF. In DNA, the CDR3 is TGTGCCAGTATCGACGGGAGCTCTGGAAACACCATATATTTT. The complete variable domain, with remaining parts taken from reference TRBV19 and TRBJ1-3, reads DGGITQSPKYLFRKEGQNVTLSCEQNLNHDAMYWYRQDPGQGLRLIYYSQIVNDFQKGDIAEGYSVSREKKESFPLTVTSAQKNPTAFYLCASIDGSSGNTIYFGEGSWLTVV.